This T cell receptor beta chain is drawn from a study of shared clonotypes between healthy human individuals. This CDR3 spans 13 amino acids. Germline V CDR1 and CDR2: MNHNS, SASEGT. V lost 8 bases and J 0 bases, leaving 10 bases between the germline ends. The data were produced by immunoSEQ multiplex PCR, yet TCRdb's version contains in-frame clones alone and is incomplete. The data hold over 400,000 clones, with around 73% observed a single time. The receptor was derived from a woman between 35 and 50 years old in good health. Some clones in this sample may be carry-over from other donors' samples. The source material was PBMCs. The chain combines TRBV6-1 with TRBJ1-1; D is perhaps TRBD1 (6 bases). This CDR3 is CASYRDLNTEAFF. The DNA of the CDR3 is TGTGCCAGCTACAGGGACCTGAACACTGAAGCTTTCTTT.